These 8 T cell receptor beta chains were sequenced from one sample in a study of tumor and adjacent non-tumor tissue in lung cancer. Three rounds of nested PCR, following a modified ARM-PCR protocol, produced the TCRbeta library. TCRdb used MiXCR to reprocess the multiplex PCR reads, holding one entry per CDR3 protein. In the table there are around 80,000 distinct CDR3 sequences, just over 75% of which are singletons. RNA was extracted from bulk tissue without any cell sorting. More than 3 cm separated this lung sample from the edge of the tumor. Sequenced sample: distant non-tumor lung tissue. The receptor set was obtained from a man in his 70s with non-small cell lung cancer.

On this clonotype itself: At one of its ends the junction is not consistent with the germline gene, which may arise from a read error. V gene TRBV5-6 combines with J gene TRBJ2-2; D unresolved. Germline V lookup: CDR1 SGHDT, CDR2 YYEEEE. The CDR3 runs to 15 residues. Here the CDR3 reads CAISLFGVNTGELFF. CDR3 bases: TGTGCGATCAGTTTGTTTGGCGTAAACACTGGGGAGCTGTTTTTT.

In the case of this clonotype: A read error may produce the germline difference seen at one junction end. The chain is built from TRBV11-2 and TRBJ2-5; 7 bases are shared with TRBD1. The CDR3 contains 15 residues. Germline loops: CDR1 SGHAT, CDR2 FQNNGV. The CDR3 is CASSSGTVRQETQYF. CDR3 DNA sequence: TGTGCCAGCAGCTCGGGGACAGTTAGGCAAGAGACCCAGTATTTC.

On this clonotype: As the CDR3 is not closed by the conserved phenylalanine or tryptophan, this likely results from a read error. The chain links TRBV7-9 to TRBJ2-3; a weak D match, TRBD2 (6 bases). The CDR3 runs 12 residues. V was pared by 9 bases and J by 4 bases, with 11 bases between. Germline assignment: CDR1 SEHNR and CDR2 FQNEAQ (reference sequence). CDR3 amino acids: CASSGDADTQYI. The CDR3 coding sequence is TGTGCCAGTTCGGGGGATGCAGATACGCAGTATATT.

This clonotype was counted between two and nine times. One end of the junction is discordant with germline, which a read error may explain. The chain recombines TRBV11-3 with TRBJ1-1; the D gene is possibly TRBD1 (5 bases). CDR1 is SGHNT, CDR2 YENEEA, per germline. There are 15 residues in the CDR3. CDR3 protein: CASSFSTGGNNEAFF. CDR3 nucleotides: TGTGCCAGCAGCTTCTCTACCGGGGGGAACAATGAAGCTTTCTTT.

Note on this clonotype: Since a much larger clone is just one base distant, this may be a read error. This rearrangement joins TRBV4-1 to TRBJ2-2, with TRBD1 matching over 7 bases. This CDR3 is 14 amino acids long. Germline values: CDR1 MGHRA, CDR2 YSYEKL. The CDR3 reads CASSPGQYTGKLFF. As DNA, the CDR3 is TGCGCCAGCAGCCCGGGACAGTACACCGGGAAGCTGTTTTTT.

Points on this clonotype: Given a much more abundant clone one base away, this may be a read error. This chain uses TRBV5-1 with TRBJ1-1; the D is unclear. This CDR3 has 14 residues. Germline CDR1 and CDR2: SGHRS and YFSETQ. The DNA for the CDR3 is TGCGCCAGCAACTTGGTTGGGAAGAACACTGAAGCTTTCTTT. It is translated as CASNLVGKNTEAFF.

This clonotype appeared a few times. This may be a read error: a much more frequent sequence differs by one nucleotide. CDR3 sequence reads: CASRPLSLKTGELFF. CDR3 nucleotide sequence: TGTGCCAGCAGACCATTAAGCCTGAAAACCGGGGAGCTGTTTTTT. The chain joins TRBV6-1 to TRBJ2-2; no definite D call. The CDR3 is 15 residues long. Trimming removed 6 bases from V and 5 bases from J, with 16 bases in between. Germline loops: CDR1 MNHNS, CDR2 SASEGT.

This clonotype was found once. The CDR3 does not end in the conserved phenylalanine or tryptophan, so this is likely a read error. The V and J genes are TRBV5-4 and TRBJ1-5, with TRBD1 matching 8 bases. The germline CDR1 and CDR2 sequences are SGHNT and YYREEE (reference sequence). The CDR3 covers 15 residues. The CDR3: CPSSLGAGGRQPQHL. Written as DNA, the CDR3 is TGTCCCAGCAGCTTGGGGGCAGGGGGCCGTCAGCCCCAGCATCTT.